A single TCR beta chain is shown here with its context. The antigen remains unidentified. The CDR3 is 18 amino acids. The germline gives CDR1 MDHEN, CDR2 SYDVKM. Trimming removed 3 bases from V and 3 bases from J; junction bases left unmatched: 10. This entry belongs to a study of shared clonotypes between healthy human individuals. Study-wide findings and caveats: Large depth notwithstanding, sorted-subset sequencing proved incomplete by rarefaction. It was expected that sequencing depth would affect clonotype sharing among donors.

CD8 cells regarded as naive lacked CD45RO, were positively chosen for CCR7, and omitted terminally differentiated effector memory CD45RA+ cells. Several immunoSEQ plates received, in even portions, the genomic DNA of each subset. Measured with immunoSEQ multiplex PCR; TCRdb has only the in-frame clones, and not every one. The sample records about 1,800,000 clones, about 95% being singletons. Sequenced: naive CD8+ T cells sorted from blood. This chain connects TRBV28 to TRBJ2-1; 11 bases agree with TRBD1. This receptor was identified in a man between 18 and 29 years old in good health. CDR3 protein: CASSLDRGPMSLYNEQFF. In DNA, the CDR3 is TGTGCCAGCAGTTTGGACAGGGGGCCTATGTCTCTCTACAATGAGCAGTTCTTC.